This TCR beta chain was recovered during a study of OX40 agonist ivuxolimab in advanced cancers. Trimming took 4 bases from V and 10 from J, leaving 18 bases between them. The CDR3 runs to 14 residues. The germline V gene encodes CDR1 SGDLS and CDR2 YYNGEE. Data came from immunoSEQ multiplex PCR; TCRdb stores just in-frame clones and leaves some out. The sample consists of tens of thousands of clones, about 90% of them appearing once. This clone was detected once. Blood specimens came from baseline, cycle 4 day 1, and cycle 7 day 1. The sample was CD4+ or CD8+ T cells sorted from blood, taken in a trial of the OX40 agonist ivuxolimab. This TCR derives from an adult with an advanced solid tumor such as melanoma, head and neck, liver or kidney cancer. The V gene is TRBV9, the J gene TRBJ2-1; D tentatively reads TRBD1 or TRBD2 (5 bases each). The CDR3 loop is CASSPGPTVGEQFF. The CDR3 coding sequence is TGTGCCAGCAGCCCGGGACCCACCGTAGGGGAGCAGTTCTTC.